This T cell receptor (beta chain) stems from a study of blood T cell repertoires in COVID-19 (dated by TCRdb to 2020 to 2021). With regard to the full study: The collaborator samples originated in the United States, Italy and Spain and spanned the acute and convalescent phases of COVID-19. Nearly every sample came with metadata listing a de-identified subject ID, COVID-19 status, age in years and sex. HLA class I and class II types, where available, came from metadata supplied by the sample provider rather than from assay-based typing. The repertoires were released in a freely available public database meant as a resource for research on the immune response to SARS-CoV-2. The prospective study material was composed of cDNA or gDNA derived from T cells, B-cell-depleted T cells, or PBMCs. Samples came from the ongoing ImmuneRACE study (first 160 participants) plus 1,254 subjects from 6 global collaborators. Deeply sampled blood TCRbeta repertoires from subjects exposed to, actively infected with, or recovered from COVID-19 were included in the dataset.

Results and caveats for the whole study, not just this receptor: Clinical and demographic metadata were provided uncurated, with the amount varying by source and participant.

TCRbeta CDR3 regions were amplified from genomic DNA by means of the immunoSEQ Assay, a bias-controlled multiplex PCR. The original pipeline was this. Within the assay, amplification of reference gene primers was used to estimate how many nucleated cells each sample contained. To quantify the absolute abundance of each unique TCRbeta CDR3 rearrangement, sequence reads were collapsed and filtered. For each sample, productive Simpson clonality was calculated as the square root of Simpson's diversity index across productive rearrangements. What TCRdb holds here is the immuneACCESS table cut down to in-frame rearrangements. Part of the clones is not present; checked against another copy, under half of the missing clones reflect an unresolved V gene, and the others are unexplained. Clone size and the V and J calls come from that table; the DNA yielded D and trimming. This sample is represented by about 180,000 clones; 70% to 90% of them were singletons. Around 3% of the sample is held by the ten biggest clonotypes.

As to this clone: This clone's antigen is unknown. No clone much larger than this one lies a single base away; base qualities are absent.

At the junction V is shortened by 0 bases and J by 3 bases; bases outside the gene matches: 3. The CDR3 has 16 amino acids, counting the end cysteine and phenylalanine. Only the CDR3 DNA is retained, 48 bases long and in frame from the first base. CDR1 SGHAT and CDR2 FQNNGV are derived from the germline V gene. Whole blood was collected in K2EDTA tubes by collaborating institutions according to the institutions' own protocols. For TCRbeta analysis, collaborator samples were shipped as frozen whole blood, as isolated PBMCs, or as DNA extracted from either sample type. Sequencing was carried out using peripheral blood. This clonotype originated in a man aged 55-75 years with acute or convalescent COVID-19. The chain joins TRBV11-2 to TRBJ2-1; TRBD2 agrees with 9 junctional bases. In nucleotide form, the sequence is TGTGCCAGCAGCTTAGATAAGCGGGAGGACTACAATGAGCAGTTCTTC. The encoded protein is CASSLDKREDYNEQFF.